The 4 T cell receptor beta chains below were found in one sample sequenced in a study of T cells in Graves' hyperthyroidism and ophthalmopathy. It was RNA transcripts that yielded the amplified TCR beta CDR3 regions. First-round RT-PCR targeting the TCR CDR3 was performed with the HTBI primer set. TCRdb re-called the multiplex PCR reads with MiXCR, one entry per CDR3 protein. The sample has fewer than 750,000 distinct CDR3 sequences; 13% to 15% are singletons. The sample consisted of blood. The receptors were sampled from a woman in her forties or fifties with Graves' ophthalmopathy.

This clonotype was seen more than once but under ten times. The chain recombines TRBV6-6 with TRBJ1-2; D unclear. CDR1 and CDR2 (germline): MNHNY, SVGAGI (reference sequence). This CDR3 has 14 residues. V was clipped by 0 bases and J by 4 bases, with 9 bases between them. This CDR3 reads CASSYSGRIYGYTF. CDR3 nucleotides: TGTGCCAGCAGTTACTCCGGACGGATCTATGGCTACACCTTC.

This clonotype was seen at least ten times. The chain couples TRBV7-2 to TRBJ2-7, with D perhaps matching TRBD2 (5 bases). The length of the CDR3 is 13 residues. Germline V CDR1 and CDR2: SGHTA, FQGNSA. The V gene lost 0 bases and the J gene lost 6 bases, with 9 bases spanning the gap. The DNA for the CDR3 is TGTGCCAGCAGCTTAGCGGGAGCACCCGAGCAGTACTTC. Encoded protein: CASSLAGAPEQYF.

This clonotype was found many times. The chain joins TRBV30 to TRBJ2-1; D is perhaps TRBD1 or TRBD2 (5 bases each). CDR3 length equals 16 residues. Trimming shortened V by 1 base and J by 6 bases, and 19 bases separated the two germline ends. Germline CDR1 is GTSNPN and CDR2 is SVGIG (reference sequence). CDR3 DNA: TGTGCCTGGAGTGACCCCCGGGGCGGGTTGCGCAATGAGCAGTTCTTC. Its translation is CAWSDPRGGLRNEQFF.

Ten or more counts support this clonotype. CDR3 DNA sequence: TGTGCCAGCAGCCAGCTCTCCGGGCCAGCTATGGGTGGCTACACCTTC. It specifies CASSQLSGPAMGGYTF. V is TRBV28 and J is TRBJ1-2; D gene uncertain. Trimming took 6 bases from V and 7 from J, leaving 24 bases between them. The CDR3 has 16 residues. Per the germline V gene, CDR1 is MDHEN and CDR2 is SYDVKM.